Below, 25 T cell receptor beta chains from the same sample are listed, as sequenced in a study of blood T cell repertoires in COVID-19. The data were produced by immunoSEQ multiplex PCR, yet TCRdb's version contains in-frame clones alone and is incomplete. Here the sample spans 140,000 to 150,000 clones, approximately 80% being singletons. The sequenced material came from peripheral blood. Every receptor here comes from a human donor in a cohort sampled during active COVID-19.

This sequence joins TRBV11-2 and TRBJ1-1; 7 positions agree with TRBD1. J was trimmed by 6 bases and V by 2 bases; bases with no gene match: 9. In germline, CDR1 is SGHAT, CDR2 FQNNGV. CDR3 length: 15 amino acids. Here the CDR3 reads CASSLRGGEEAEAFF. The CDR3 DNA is TGTGCCAGCAGCTTAAGAGGGGGCGAGGAAGCTGAAGCTTTCTTT.

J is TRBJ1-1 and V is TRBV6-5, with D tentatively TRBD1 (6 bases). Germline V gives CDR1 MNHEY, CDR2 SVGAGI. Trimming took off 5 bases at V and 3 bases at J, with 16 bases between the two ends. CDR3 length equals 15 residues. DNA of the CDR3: TGTGCCAGCAGTCCACTTGGACAGCCGGACACTGAAGCTTTCTTT. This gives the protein CASSPLGQPDTEAFF.

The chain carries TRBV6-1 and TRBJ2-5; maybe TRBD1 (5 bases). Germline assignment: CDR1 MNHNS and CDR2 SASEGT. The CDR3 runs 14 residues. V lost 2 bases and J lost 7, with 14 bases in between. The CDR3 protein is CASSELPRAGTQYF. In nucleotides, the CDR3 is TGTGCCAGCAGTGAACTACCCAGGGCTGGGACCCAGTACTTC.

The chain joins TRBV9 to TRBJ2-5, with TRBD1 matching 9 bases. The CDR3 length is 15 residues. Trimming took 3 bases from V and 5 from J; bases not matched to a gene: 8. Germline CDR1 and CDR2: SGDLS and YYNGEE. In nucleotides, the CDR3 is TGTGCCAGCAGCGCCGACACAGGGGGCTGGGAGACCCAGTACTTC. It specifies CASSADTGGWETQYF.

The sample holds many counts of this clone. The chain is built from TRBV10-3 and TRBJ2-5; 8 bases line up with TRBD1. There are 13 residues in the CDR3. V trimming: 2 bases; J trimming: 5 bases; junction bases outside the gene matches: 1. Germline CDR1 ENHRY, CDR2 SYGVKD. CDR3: CAISERQGETQYF. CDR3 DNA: TGTGCCATCAGTGAGAGACAGGGGGAGACCCAGTACTTC.

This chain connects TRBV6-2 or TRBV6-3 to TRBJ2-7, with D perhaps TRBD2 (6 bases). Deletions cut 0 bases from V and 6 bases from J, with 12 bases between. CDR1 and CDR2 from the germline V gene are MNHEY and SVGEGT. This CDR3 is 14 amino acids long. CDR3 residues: CASSYSMGGLEQYV. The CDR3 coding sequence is TGTGCCAGCAGTTACTCGATGGGGGGTCTCGAGCAGTACGTC.

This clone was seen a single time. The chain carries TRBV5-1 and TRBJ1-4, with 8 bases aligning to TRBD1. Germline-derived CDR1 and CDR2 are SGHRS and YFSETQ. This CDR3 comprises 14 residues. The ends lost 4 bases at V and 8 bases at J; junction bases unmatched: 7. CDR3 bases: TGCGCCAGCAGCATGGACAGGGCTGAGGAAAAACTGTTTTTT. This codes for CASSMDRAEEKLFF.

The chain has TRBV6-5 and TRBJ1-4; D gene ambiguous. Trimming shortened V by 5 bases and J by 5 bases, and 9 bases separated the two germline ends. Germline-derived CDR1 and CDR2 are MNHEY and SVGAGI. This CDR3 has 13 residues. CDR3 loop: CASSISQNEKLFF. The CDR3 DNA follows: TGTGCCAGCAGTATCTCACAGAATGAAAAACTGTTTTTT.

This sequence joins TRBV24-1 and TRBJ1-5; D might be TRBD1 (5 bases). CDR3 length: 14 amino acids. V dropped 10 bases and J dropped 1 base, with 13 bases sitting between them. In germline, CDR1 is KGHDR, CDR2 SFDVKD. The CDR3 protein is CATSSGVSNQPQHF. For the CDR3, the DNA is TGTGCCACTTCCTCGGGGGTAAGCAATCAGCCCCAGCATTTT.

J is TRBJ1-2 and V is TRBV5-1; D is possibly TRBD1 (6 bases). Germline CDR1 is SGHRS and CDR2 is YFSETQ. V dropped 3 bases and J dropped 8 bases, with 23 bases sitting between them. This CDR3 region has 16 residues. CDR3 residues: CASSSGTDRTIKGYTF. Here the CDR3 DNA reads TGCGCCAGCAGCTCCGGGACGGACAGAACAATAAAGGGCTACACCTTC.

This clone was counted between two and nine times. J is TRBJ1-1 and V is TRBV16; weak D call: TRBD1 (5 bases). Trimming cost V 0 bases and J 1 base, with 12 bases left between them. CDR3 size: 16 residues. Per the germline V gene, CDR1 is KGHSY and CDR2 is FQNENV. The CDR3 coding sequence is TGTGCCAGCAGCCAATCCGTTCGTACAGGGAACACTGAAGCTTTCTTT. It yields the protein CASSQSVRTGNTEAFF.

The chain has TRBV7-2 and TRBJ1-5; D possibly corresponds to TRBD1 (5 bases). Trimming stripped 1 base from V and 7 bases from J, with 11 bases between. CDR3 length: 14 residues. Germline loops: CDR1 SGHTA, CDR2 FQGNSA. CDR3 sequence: CASSLVTVKQPQHF. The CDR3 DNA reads TGTGCCAGCAGCTTAGTGACAGTGAAGCAGCCCCAGCATTTT. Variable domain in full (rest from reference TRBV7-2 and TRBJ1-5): GAGVSQSPSNKVTEKGKDVELRCDPISGHTALYWYRQSLGQGLEFLIYFQGNSAPDKSGLPSDRFSAERTGGSVSTLTIQRTQQEDSAVYLCASSLVTVKQPQHFGDGTRLSIL.

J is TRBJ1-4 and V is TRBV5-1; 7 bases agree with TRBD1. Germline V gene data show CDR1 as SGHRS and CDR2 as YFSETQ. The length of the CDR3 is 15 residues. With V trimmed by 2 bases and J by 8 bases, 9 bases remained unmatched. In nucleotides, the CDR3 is TGCGCCAGCAGCTTACCCTCCGGGACAGCAGAAAAACTGTTTTTT. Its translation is CASSLPSGTAEKLFF.

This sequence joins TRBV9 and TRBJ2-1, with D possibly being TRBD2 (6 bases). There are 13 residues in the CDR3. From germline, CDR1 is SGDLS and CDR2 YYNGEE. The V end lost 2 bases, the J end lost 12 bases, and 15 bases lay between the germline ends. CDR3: CASSVGVGTSQFF. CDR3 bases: TGTGCCAGCAGCGTTGGGGTCGGGACTTCGCAGTTCTTC.

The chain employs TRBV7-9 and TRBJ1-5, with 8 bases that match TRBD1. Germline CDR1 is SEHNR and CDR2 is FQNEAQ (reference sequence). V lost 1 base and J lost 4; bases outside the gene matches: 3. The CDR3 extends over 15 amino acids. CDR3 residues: CASSLGQGKNQPQHF. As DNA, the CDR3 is TGTGCCAGCAGCTTAGGACAGGGGAAAAATCAGCCCCAGCATTTT.

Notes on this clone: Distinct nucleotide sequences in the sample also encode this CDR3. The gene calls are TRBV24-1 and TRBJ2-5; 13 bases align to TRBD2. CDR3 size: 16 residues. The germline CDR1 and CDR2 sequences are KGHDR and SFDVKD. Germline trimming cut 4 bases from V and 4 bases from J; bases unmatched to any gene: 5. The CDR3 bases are TGTGCCACCAGTGACCCCGGACTAGCGGGAGCAGAGACCCAGTACTTC. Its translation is CATSDPGLAGAETQYF.

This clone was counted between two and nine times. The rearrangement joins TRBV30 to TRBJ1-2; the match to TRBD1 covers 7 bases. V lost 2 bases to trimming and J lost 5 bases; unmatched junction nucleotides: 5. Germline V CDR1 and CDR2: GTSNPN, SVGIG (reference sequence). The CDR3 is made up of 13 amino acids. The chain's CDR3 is CAWSRTGFYGYTF. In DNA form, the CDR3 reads TGTGCCTGGAGTAGGACAGGCTTTTATGGCTACACCTTC.

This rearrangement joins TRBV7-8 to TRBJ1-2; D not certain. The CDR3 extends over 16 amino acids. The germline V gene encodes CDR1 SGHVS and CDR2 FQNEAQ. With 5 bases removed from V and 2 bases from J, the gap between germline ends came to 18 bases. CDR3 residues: CASSRDDGPGNYGYTF. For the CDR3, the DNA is TGTGCCAGCAGCCGAGACGACGGTCCGGGGAACTATGGCTACACCTTC.

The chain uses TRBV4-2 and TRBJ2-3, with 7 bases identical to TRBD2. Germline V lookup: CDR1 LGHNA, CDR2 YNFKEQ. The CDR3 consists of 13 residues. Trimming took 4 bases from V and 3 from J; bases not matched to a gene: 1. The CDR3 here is CASSPLATDTQYF. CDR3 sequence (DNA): TGTGCCAGCAGCCCACTAGCGACAGATACGCAGTATTTT.

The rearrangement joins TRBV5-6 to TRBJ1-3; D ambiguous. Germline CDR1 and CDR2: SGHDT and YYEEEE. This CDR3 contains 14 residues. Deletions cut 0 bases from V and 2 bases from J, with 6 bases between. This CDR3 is CASSLALTGNTIYF. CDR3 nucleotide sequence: TGTGCCAGCAGCTTGGCCCTAACTGGAAACACCATATATTTT.

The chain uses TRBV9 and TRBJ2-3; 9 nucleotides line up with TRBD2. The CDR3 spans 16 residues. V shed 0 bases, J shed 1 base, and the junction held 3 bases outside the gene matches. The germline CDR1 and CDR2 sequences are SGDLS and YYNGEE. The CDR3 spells CASSVDRGGGTDTQYF. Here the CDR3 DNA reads TGTGCCAGCAGCGTAGATCGCGGGGGGGGCACAGATACGCAGTATTTT.

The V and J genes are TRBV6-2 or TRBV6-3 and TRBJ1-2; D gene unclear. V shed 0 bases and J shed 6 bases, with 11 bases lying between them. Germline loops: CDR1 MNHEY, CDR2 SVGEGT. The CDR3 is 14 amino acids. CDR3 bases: TGTGCCAGCAGTTACTCCCGGGCCGGGAATGGCTACACCTTC. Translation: CASSYSRAGNGYTF.

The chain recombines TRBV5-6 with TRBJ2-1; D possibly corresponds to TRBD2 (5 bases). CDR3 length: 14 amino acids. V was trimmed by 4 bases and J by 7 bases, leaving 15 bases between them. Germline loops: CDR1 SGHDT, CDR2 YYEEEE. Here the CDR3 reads CASSKRLPWNEQFF. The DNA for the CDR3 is TGTGCCAGCAGCAAGAGACTACCCTGGAATGAGCAGTTCTTC.

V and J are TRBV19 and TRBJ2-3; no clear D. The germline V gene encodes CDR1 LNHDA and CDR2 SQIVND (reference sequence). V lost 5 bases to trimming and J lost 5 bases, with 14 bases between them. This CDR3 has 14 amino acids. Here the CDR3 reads CASSHLSPGDTQYF. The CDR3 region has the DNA TGTGCCAGTAGTCACCTTTCGCCCGGAGATACGCAGTATTTT.

The CDR3 coding sequence is TGTGCCAGCAGCTCGACGGGGGGCCTGAACACTGAAGCTTTCTTT. This codes for CASSSTGGLNTEAFF. The V call is TRBV7-2, the J call TRBJ1-1; tentatively, D is TRBD1 (6 bases). This CDR3 is 15 amino acids long. CDR1 SGHTA and CDR2 FQGNSA come from the germline V gene. The V end lost 4 bases, the J end lost 0 bases, and 12 bases lay between the germline ends.